This TCR beta chain was recorded in a study of shared clonotypes between healthy human individuals. Study results and limitations: Estimated clonotype richness was generally higher in naive than memory subsets.

The length of the CDR3 is 17 residues. Trimming pared 4 bases from V and 0 bases from J, leaving 13 bases between. From germline, CDR1 is SEHNR and CDR2 FQNEAQ (reference sequence). Data came from immunoSEQ multiplex PCR; TCRdb stores just in-frame clones and leaves some out. Found here are about 800,000 clones, about 97% of them singletons; the top ten hold under 0.25%. A remark on this clone: What it binds is unknown.

Terminally differentiated effector memory CD45RA+ cells were excluded from the naive CD8 cells, which were CD45RO-negative and positively selected for CCR7. Every donor, a Caucasian adult, lived in Nashville, Tennessee. The chain joins TRBV7-9 to TRBJ2-6, with D tentatively TRBD1 or TRBD2 (5 bases each). The origin of this receptor is a man aged 25 to 40 in good health. Sequencing was done on a sample of naive CD8+ T cells sorted from blood. Here the CDR3 DNA reads TGTGCCAGCAGCTCCATAGGGGAGACCTCTGGGGCCAACGTCCTGACTTTC. It specifies CASSSIGETSGANVLTF.